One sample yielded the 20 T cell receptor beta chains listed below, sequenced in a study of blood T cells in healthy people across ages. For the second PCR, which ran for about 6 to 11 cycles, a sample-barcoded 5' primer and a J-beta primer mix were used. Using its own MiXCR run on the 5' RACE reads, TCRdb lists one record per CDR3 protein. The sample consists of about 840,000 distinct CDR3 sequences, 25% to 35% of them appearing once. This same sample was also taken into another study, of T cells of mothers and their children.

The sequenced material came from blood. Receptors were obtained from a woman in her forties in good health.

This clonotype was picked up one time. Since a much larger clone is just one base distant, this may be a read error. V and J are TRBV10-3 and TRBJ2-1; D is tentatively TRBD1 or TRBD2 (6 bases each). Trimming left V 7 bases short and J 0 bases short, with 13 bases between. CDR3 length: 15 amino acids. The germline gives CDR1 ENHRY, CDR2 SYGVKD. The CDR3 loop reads CAIKGQTSSYNEQFF. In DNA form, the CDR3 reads TGTGCCATCAAAGGACAGACTAGCTCCTACAATGAGCAGTTCTTC.

The CDR3 DNA reads as TGTGCCAGCAGCTTAGTGGTTAGTCTGAATGAGCAGTTCTTC. Amino acid sequence: CASSLVVSLNEQFF. The V and J genes are TRBV7-9 and TRBJ2-1; D not resolved. The germline V gene has CDR1 SEHNR and CDR2 FQNEAQ (reference sequence). The V end was cut by 1 base, the J end by 7 bases, with 11 bases between. The CDR3 runs 14 residues.

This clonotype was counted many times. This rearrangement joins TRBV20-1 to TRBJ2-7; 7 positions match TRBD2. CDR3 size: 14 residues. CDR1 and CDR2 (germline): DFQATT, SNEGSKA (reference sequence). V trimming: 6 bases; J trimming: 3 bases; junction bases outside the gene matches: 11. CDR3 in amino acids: CSAETQTSYYEQYF. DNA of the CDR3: TGCAGTGCCGAAACTCAGACTAGCTACTACGAGCAGTACTTC.

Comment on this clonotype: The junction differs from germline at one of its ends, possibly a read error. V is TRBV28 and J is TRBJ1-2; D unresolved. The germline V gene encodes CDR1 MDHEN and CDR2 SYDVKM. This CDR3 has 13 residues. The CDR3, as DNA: TGTGCCAGCAGTTTATCTGGTCGCTATGGCCACACCTTC. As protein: CASSLSGRYGHTF.

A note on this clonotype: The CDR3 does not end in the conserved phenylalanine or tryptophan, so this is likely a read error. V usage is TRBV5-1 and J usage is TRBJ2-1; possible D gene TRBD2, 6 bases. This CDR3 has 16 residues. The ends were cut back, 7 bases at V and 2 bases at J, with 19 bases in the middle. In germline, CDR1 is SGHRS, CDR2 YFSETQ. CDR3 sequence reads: CASGEKGGNAYNEQFV. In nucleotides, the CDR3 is TGCGCCAGCGGCGAAAAAGGCGGGAACGCCTACAATGAGCAGTTCGTC.

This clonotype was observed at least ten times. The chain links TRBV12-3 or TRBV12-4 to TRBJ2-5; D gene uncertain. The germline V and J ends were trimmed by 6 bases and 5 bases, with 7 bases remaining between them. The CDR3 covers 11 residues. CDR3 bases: TGTGCCAGCAGCTCCAGTGAGACCCAGTACTTC. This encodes CASSSSETQYF.

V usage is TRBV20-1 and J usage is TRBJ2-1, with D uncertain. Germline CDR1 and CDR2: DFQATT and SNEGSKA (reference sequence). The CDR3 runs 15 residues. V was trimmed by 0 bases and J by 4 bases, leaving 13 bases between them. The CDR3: CSARDLSRRYNEQFF. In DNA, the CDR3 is TGCAGTGCTAGAGATCTAAGTAGAAGGTACAATGAGCAGTTCTTC.

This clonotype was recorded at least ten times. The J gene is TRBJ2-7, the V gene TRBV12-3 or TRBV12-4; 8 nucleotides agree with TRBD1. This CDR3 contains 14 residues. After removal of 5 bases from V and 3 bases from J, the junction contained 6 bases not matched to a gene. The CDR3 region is CASSDQGASYEQYF. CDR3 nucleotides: TGTGCCAGCAGTGACCAGGGGGCGAGCTACGAGCAGTACTTC.

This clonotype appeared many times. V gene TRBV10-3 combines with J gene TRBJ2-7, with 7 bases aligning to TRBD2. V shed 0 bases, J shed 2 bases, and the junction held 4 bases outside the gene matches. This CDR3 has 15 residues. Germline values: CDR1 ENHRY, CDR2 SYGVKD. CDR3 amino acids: CAISESFRGAYEQYF. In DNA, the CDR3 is TGTGCCATCAGTGAGTCCTTTCGGGGGGCCTACGAGCAGTACTTC.

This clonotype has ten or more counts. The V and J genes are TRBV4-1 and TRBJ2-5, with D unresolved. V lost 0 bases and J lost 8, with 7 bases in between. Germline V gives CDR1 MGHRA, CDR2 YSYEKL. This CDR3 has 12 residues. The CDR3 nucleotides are TGCGCCAGCAGCCAAGAGACGGGCACCCAGTACTTC. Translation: CASSQETGTQYF.

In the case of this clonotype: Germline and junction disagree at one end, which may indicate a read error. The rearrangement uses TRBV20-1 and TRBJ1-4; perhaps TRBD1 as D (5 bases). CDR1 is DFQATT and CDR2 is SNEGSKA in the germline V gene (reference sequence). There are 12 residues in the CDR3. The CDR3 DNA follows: TGCAGTGCTCCAGGGACTGATGAAAAACGGTTTTTT. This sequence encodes CSAPGTDEKRFF.

The CDR3 sequence is CSARDQGGNSPLHF. The CDR3 DNA follows: TGCAGTGCTAGAGATCAAGGAGGAAATTCACCCCTCCACTTT. V and J are TRBV20-1 and TRBJ1-6, with unresolved D. The CDR3 totals 14 residues. Germline CDR1 DFQATT, CDR2 SNEGSKA (reference sequence). V lost 0 bases, J lost 7 bases, and 10 bases lay in between.

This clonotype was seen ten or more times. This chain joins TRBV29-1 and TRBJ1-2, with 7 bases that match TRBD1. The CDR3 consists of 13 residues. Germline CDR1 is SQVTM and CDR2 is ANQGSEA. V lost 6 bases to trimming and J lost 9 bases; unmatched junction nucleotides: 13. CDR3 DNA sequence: TGCAGCGTGGGGGCCGGACAGGACAATAGCTACACCTTC. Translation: CSVGAGQDNSYTF.

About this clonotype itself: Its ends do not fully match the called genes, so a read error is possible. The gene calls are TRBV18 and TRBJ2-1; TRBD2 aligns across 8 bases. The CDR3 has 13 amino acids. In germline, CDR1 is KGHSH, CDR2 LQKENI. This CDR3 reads CASSPGLGNGQFF. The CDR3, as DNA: TGTGCCAGCTCACCGGGACTAGGAAATGGGCAGTTCTTC.

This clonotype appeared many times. CDR3 loop: CASSRGGGLVEQFF. DNA for the CDR3: TGTGCCAGCAGCCGAGGTGGAGGACTCGTAGAGCAGTTCTTC. The chain joins TRBV3-1 to TRBJ2-1; D is perhaps TRBD2 (5 bases). Germline loops: CDR1 LGHDT, CDR2 YNNKEL (reference sequence). With 4 bases removed from V and 10 bases from J, the gap between germline ends came to 17 bases. This CDR3 is 14 amino acids long.

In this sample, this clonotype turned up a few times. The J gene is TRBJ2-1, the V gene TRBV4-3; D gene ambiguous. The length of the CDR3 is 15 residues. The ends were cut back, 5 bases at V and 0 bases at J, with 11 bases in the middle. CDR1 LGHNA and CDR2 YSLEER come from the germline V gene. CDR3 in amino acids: CASSGSFSSYNEQFF. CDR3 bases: TGCGCCAGCAGCGGGTCGTTCAGCTCCTACAATGAGCAGTTCTTC.

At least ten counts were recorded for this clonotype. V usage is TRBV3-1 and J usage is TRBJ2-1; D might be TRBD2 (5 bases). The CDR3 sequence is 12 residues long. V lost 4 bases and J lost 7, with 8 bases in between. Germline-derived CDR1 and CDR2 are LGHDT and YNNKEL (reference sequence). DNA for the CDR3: TGTGCCAGCAGCCGGCGGGTTAATGAGCAGTTCTTC. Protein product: CASSRRVNEQFF.

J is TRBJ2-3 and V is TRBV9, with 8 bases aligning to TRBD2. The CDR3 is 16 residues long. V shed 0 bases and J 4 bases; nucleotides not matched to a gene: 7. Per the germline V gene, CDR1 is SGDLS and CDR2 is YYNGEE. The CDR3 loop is CASSVGGSGVADTQYF. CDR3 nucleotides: TGTGCCAGCAGCGTAGGCGGTAGCGGGGTCGCAGATACGCAGTATTTT.

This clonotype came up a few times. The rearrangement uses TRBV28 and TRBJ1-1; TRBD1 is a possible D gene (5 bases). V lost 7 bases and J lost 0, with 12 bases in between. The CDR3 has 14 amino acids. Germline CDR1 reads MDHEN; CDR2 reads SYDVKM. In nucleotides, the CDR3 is TGTGCCAGCACCTGGGACGTCGTGAACACTGAAGCTTTCTTT. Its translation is CASTWDVVNTEAFF.

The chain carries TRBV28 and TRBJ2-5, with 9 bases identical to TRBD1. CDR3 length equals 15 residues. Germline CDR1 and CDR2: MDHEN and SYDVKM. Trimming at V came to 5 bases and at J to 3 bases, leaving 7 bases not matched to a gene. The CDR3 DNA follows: TGTGCCAGCAGTGTGCCGGGACAGGGAAAAGAGACCCAGTACTTC. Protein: CASSVPGQGKETQYF.